The clone carrying this T cell receptor beta chain showed up just a few times. The sample originates from a study of T cells after yellow fever vaccination. Germline assignment: CDR1 DFQATT and CDR2 SNEGSKA (reference sequence). Deletions cut 1 base from V and 0 bases from J, with 6 bases between. CDR3 length: 13 amino acids. TCRdb re-called the 5' RACE reads with MiXCR, one entry per CDR3 protein. This table has 140,000 to 150,000 distinct CDR3 sequences, about 7% appearing once. This sequence joins TRBV20-1 and TRBJ1-1, with D unclear. Source: CD4+ T cells sorted from PBMCs, taken 10 days after the yellow fever booster vaccination. This receptor was identified in a man aged 30-40 years who received the YFV17D yellow fever vaccine. Here the CDR3 reads CSARVSVNTEAFF. Written as DNA, the CDR3 is TGCAGTGCTAGAGTGAGCGTGAACACTGAAGCTTTCTTT.